These 8 T cell receptor beta chains came from one sample sequenced in a study of T cell repertoires in cytomegalovirus infection (dated by TCRdb to between 2018 and 2021). Their specific antigens are unknown. Sequencer: Illumina HiSeq 1500. TCRdb trimmed the raw reads at Q25, called clones with MiXCR and kept productive beta chains. Rows with a matching CDR3 protein are joined into one entry that keeps the most common DNA and genes. The sample table lists approximately 340,000 distinct CDR3 sequences, 29% of them with a count of one. The top ten constitute around 18% of the sample. According to the study, the label for this sample's treatment or condition signals: in vitro stimulation with specific CMV peptide epitopes to enrich CMV-specific T cells. The sample in question was cultured PBMCs, obtained from culture after CMV antigen stimulation. These receptors were obtained from a human donor in good health (CMV status not recorded). Some clones in this sample may be carry-over from other donors' samples.

V usage is TRBV7-9 and J usage is TRBJ1-2; possibly TRBD1 for D (5 bases). This CDR3 region has 15 residues. Germline V CDR1 and CDR2: SEHNR, FQNEAQ (reference sequence). With 5 bases removed from V and 6 bases from J, the gap between germline ends came to 19 bases. CDR3 residues: CASSPLAGVSDGYTF. The CDR3 nucleotides read TGTGCCAGCAGCCCTCTCGCGGGGGTAAGCGATGGCTACACCTTC. The whole variable domain, remainder taken from reference TRBV7-9 and TRBJ1-2, is DTGVSQNPRHKITKRGQNVTFRCDPISEHNRLYWYRQTLGQGPEFLTYFQNEAQLEKSRLLSDRFSAERPKGSFSTLEIQRTEQGDSAMYLCASSPLAGVSDGYTFGSGTRLTVV.

This clonotype was counted ten times or more. The rearrangement uses TRBV7-3 and TRBJ2-6; D is unclear. Trimming stripped 5 bases from V and 0 bases from J, with 8 bases between. The CDR3 runs 15 residues. CDR1 is SGHTA, CDR2 FQGTGA, per germline. This CDR3 is CASSPLYSGANVLTF. For the CDR3, the DNA is TGTGCCAGCAGCCCGTTATACTCTGGGGCCAACGTCCTGACTTTC.

V and J are TRBV7-2 and TRBJ2-5, with 7 bases lining up with TRBD1. This CDR3 spans 13 amino acids. Trimming removed 8 bases from V and 5 bases from J; junction bases left unmatched: 8. The germline CDR1 and CDR2 sequences are SGHTA and FQGNSA. The CDR3 here is CASGDRVGETQYF. The CDR3 DNA follows: TGTGCCAGCGGCGACAGGGTCGGGGAGACCCAGTACTTC.

This clonotype appeared many times. The rearrangement links TRBV4-1 to TRBJ2-3, with D uncertain. CDR3 length: 15 amino acids. Between the trimmed V and J ends, which lost 0 bases and 0 bases, there was a span of 7 bases. From germline, CDR1 is MGHRA and CDR2 YSYEKL. The CDR3: CASSQEVGSTDTQYF. The CDR3 DNA follows: TGCGCCAGCAGCCAAGAGGTAGGCAGCACAGATACGCAGTATTTT.

Only a few counts were recorded for this clonotype. V is TRBV30 and J is TRBJ1-5; 10 positions agree with TRBD1. V lost 5 bases to trimming and J lost 7 bases; unmatched junction nucleotides: 8. CDR1 GTSNPN and CDR2 SVGIG come from the germline V gene (reference sequence). This CDR3 contains 14 residues. The CDR3 coding sequence is TGTGCCTGGGGCCGGGACAGGGGAATCCAGCCCCAGCATTTT. Amino acids: CAWGRDRGIQPQHF.

This clonotype was picked up a small number of times. V and J are TRBV12-3 or TRBV12-4 and TRBJ2-3, with a possible D match to TRBD2 (7 bases). V gave up 3 bases and J gave up 4 bases, with 26 bases separating them. This CDR3 contains 19 residues. CDR3 sequence (DNA): TGTGCCAGCAGTTTCCCTAGGGGGGGGCTTAGGGGGAGTGCAGATACGCAGTATTTT. Protein: CASSFPRGGLRGSADTQYF.

This clonotype was seen repeatedly, ten times or more. The gene calls are TRBV7-2 and TRBJ2-7; D remains ambiguous. Germline CDR1 SGHTA, CDR2 FQGNSA. V dropped 0 bases and J dropped 3 bases, with 9 bases sitting between them. This CDR3 has 14 amino acids. As DNA, the CDR3 is TGTGCCAGCAGCTTAGCCGGGCAGCTCTACGAGCAGTACTTC. Protein: CASSLAGQLYEQYF.

In this sample, this clonotype turned up a few times. The chain carries TRBV6-1 and TRBJ1-2, with D perhaps matching TRBD1 (6 bases). There are 12 residues in the CDR3. Trimming cost V 8 bases and J 4 bases, with 11 bases left between them. Germline loops: CDR1 MNHNS, CDR2 SASEGT. CDR3 in DNA: TGTGCCAGCGTGGACAGCGGCTATGGCTACACCTTC. This sequence encodes CASVDSGYGYTF.